This TCR beta chain derives from a study of Ad26.COV2.S vaccination and SARS-CoV-2 variants. The CDR3 is 12 residues long. V lost 3 bases, J lost 9 bases, and 4 bases stayed unmatched. Germline values: CDR1 LNHDA, CDR2 SQIVND (reference sequence). Assay used: immunoSEQ multiplex PCR; TCRdb lists only in-frame clones, some missing. The repertoire consists of roughly 100,000 clones, with 80% occurring once and the leading ten covering roughly a sixth. Only a few counts were recorded for this clone. The clonotype originates from a human donor who had recovered from COVID-19. The material was peripheral blood, obtained after recovery from COVID-19. The chain couples TRBV19 to TRBJ2-7, with 8 bases identical to TRBD1. The CDR3 DNA reads TGTGCCAGTAGTATGAGGGACAGGCCGCAGTACTTC. Its translation: CASSMRDRPQYF.